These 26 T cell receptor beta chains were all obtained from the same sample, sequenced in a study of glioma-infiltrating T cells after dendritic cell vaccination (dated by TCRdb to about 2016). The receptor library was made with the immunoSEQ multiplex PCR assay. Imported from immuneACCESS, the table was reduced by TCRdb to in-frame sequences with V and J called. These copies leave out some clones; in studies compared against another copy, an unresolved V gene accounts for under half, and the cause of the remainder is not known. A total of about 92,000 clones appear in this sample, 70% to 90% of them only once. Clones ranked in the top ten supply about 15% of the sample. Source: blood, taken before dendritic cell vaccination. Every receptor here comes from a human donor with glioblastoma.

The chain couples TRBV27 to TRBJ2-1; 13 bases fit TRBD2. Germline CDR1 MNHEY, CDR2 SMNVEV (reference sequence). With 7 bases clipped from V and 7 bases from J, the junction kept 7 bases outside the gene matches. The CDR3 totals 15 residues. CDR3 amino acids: CASTPGLAGVNEQFF. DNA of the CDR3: TGTGCCAGCACACCCGGACTAGCGGGAGTTAATGAGCAGTTCTTC.

CDR3 nucleotide sequence: TGTGCCAGCAAGGGGGGGGGAGGGCCGAATGAGCAGTACTTC. Its translation is CASKGGGGPNEQYF. The chain couples TRBV7-9 to TRBJ2-7; D perhaps matches TRBD2 (7 bases). CDR3 size: 14 residues. CDR1 SEHNR and CDR2 FQNEAQ come from the germline V gene (reference sequence). V lost 7 bases, J lost 7 bases, and 20 bases lay in between.

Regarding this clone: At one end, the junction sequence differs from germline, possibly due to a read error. The CDR3 here is CASSWDSLGAF. DNA for the CDR3: TGTGCCAGCAGTTGGGACAGCCTCGGGGCCTTC. This rearrangement joins TRBV27 to TRBJ1-2; 7 bases align to TRBD1. The CDR3 has 11 residues. Germline V gives CDR1 MNHEY, CDR2 SMNVEV (reference sequence).

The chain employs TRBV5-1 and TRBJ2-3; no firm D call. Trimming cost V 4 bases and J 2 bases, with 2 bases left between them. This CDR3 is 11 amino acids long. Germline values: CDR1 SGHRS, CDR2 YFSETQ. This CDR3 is CASSLTDTQYF. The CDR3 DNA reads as TGCGCCAGCAGCCTCACAGATACGCAGTATTTT.

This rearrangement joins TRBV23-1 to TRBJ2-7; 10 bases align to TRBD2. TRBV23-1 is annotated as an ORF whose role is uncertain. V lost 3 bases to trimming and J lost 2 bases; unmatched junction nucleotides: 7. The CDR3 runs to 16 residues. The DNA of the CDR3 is TGCGCCAGCAGTCACCTAGCGGGGGCAACCGCCTACGAGCAGTACTTC. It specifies CASSHLAGATAYEQYF.

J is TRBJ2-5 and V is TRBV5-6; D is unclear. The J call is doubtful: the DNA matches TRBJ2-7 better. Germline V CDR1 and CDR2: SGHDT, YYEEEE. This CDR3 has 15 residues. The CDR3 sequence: CASSLGPRHSYEQYF. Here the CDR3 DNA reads TGTGCCAGCAGCTTGGGTCCTCGACACTCCTACGAGCAGTACTTC.

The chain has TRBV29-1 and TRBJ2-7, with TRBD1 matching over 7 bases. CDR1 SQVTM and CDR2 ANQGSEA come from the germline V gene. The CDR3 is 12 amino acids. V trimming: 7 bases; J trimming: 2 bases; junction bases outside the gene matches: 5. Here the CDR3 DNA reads TGCAGCGGCCGGGACAGAGCCTACGAGCAGTACTTC. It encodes CSGRDRAYEQYF.

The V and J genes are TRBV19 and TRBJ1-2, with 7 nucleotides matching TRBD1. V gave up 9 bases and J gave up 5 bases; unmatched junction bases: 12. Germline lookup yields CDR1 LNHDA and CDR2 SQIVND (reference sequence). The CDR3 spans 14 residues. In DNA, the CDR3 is TGTGCCAGCCAAGACAGGGTGGGGGTATATGGCTACACCTTC. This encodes CASQDRVGVYGYTF.

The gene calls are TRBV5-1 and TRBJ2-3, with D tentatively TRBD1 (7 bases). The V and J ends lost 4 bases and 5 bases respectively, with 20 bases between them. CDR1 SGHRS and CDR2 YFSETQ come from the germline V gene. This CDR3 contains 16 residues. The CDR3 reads CASSDKTGLGGDTQYF. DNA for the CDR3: TGCGCCAGCAGCGATAAGACAGGGTTGGGAGGAGATACGCAGTATTTT.

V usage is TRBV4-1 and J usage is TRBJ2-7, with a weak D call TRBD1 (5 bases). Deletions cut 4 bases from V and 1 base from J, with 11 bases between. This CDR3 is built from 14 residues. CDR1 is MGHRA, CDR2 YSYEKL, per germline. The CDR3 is CASSLTDSSYEQYF. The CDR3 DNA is TGCGCCAGCAGCCTAACTGACAGTTCCTACGAGCAGTACTTC.

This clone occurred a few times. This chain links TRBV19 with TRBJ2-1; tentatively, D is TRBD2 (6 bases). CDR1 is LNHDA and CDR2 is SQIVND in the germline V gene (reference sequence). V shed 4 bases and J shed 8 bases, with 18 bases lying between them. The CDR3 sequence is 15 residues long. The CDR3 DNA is TGTGCCAGTAGTAGGGGGGTTGGGAGTGGCGATGAGCAGTTCTTC. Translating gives CASSRGVGSGDEQFF.

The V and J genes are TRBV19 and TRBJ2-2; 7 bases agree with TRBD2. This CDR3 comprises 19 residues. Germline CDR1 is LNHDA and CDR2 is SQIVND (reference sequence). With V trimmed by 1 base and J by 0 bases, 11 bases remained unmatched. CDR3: CASSIVGRGLSANTGELFF. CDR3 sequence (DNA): TGTGCCAGTAGTATAGTCGGGCGGGGGTTATCCGCGAACACCGGGGAGCTGTTTTTT.

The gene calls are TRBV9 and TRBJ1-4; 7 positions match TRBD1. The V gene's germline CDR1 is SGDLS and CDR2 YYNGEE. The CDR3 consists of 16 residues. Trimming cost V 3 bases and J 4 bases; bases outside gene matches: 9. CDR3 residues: CASSAVGGQHNEKLFF. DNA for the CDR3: TGTGCCAGCAGCGCGGTGGGGGGACAGCATAATGAAAAACTGTTTTTT.

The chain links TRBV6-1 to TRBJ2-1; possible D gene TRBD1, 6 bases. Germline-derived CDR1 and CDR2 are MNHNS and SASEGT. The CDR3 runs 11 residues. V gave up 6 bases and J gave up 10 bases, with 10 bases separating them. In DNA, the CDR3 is TGTGCCAGCAGGACCCAGGGGGAGCAGTTCTTC. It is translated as CASRTQGEQFF.

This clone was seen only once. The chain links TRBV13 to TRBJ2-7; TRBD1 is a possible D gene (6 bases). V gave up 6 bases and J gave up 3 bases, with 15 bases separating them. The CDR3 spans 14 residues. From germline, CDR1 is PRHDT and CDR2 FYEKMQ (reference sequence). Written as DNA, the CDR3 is TGTGCCAGCAGTGGGACACCGCTACACTACGAGCAGTACTTC. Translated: CASSGTPLHYEQYF.

The CDR3 sequence: CASSLPGDGSKNIQYF. The CDR3 DNA follows: TGTGCCAGCAGCCTCCCGGGGGATGGATCCAAAAACATTCAGTACTTC. The genes are TRBV4-2 and TRBJ2-4, with TRBD2 as a possible D gene (6 bases). Trimming took 4 bases from V and 2 from J, leaving 15 bases between them. Germline lookup yields CDR1 LGHNA and CDR2 YNFKEQ. This CDR3 has 16 amino acids.

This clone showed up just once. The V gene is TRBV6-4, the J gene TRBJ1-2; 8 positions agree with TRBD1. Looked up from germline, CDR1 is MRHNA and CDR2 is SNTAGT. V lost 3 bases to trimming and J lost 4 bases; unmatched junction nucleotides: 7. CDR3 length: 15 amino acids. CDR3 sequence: CASSDNSGGIYGYTF. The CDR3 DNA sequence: TGTGCCAGCAGTGATAACTCAGGGGGCATCTATGGCTACACCTTC.

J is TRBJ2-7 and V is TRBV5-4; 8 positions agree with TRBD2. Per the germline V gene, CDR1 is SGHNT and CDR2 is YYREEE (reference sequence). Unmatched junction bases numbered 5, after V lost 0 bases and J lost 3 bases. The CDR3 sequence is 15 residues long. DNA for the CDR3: TGTGCCAGCAGCTTGGCTGGTAGCGGGGACTACGAGCAGTACTTC. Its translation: CASSLAGSGDYEQYF. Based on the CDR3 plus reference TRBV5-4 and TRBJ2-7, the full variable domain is ETGVTQSPTHLIKTRGQQVTLRCSSQSGHNTVSWYQQALGQGPQFIFQYYREEENGRGNFPPRFSGLQFPNYSSELNVNALELDDSALYLCASSLAGSGDYEQYFGPGTRLTVT.

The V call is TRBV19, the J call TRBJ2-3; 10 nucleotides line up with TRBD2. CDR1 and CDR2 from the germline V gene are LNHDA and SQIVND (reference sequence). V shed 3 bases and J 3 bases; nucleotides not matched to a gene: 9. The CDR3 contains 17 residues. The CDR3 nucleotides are TGTGCCAGTAGTATCTGGGAGCGGGGGGGCTCTACAGATACGCAGTATTTT. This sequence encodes CASSIWERGGSTDTQYF. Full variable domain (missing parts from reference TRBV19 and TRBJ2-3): DGGITQSPKYLFRKEGQNVTLSCEQNLNHDAMYWYRQDPGQGLRLIYYSQIVNDFQKGDIAEGYSVSREKKESFPLTVTSAQKNPTAFYLCASSIWERGGSTDTQYFGPGTRLTVL.

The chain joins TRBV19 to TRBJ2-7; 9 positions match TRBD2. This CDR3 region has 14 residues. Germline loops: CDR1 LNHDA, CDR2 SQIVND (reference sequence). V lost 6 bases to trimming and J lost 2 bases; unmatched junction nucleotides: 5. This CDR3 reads CASSPGTSTYEQYF. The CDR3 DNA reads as TGTGCCAGTAGCCCCGGGACTAGCACCTACGAGCAGTACTTC.

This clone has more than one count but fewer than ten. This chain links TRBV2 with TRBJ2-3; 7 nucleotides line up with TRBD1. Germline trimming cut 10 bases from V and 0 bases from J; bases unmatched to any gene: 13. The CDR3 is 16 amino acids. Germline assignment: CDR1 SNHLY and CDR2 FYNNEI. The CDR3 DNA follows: TGTGCCAATAACTTCCCTGGGACAGCTAGCACAGATACGCAGTATTTT. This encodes CANNFPGTASTDTQYF.

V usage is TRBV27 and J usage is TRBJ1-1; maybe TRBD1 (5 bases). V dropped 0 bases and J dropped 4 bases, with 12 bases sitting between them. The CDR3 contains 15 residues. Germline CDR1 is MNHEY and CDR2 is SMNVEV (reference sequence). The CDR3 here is CASSLSTRVFTEAFF. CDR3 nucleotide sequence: TGTGCCAGCAGTTTATCGACCAGGGTTTTCACTGAAGCTTTCTTT.

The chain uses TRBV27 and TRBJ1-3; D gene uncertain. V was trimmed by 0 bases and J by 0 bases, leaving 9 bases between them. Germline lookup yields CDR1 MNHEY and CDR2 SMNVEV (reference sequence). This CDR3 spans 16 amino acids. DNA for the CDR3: TGTGCCAGCAGTTTATCGATCGCGAGCTCTGGAAACACCATATATTTT. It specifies CASSLSIASSGNTIYF.

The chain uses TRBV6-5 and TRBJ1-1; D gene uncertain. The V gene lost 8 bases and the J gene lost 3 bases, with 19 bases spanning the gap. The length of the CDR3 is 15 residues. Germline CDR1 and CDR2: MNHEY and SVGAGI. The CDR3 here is CASYSRRIADTEAFF. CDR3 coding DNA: TGTGCCAGCTACTCACGCCGAATCGCGGACACTGAAGCTTTCTTT.

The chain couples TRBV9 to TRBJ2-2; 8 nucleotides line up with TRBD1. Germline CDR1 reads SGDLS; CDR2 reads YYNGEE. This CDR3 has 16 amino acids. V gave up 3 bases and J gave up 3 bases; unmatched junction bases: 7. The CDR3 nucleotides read TGTGCCAGCAGCGGAGTGACAGGGGACGACACCGGGGAGCTGTTTTTT. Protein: CASSGVTGDDTGELFF.

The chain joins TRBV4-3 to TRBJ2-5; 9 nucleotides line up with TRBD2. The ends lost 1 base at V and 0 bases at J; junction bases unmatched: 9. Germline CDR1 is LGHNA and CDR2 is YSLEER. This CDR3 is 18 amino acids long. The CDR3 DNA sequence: TGCGCCAGCAGCCAAGTTTTAGCGGGGGAGCCACACCAAGAGACCCAGTACTTC. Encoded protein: CASSQVLAGEPHQETQYF.